This is a list of T cell receptor beta chains from one sample in a study of CD8 T cells in Susac syndrome. TCRdb itself ran the immunoSEQ multiplex PCR reads through MiXCR, one entry per CDR3 protein. The table lists about 200,000 distinct CDR3 sequences, 80% to 95% of them singletons. Input material: CD8+ T cells from PBMCs. All receptors come from a human donor with multiple sclerosis. CDR3s include the opening cysteine and the closing phenylalanine or tryptophan. The D gene is left open where the match is weak. Not every row has a clone size; where given, it reads once, few, many or a size class.

>NA|NA|TRBV12-3/TRBV12-4|TRBJ2-5
TGTGCCAGCAGTTTTCTGCGAGATTACCAAGAGACCCAGTACTTC
CASSFLRDYQETQYF
>NA|few|TRBV2|TRBJ2-7
TGTGCCAGCAGACCTCCGGGCTACGAGCAGTACTTC
CASRPPGYEQYF
>TRBD2|NA|TRBV18|TRBJ2-1
TGTGCCAGCTCACCACCCGTCAGCGGGGGGGCCGATGAGCAGTTCTTC
CASSPPVSGGADEQFF
>NA|NA|TRBV30|TRBJ1-2
TGTGCCTGGATGTGGCCCTCCTTAACCCCTAGCTATGGCTACACCTTC
CAWMWPSLTPSYGYTF
>NA|once|TRBV18|TRBJ1-1
TGTGCCAGCTCACCACCAGGGGTTAGCACTGAAGCTTTCTTT
CASSPPGVSTEAFF
>TRBD1|NA|TRBV9|TRBJ2-3
TGTGCCAGCAGCCGGACCCGGGACAGGGGAACTAGCACAGATACGCAGTATTTT
CASSRTRDRGTSTDTQYF
>NA|NA|TRBV4-3|TRBJ2-5
TGCGCCAGCAGCCAAGAGGAGGGGCAGGGACAAGAGACCCAGTACTTC
CASSQEEGQGQETQYF
>NA|NA|TRBV29-1|TRBJ1-1
TGCAGCGTTGGGGGACTCGGGGACGCTGAAGCTTTCTTT
CSVGGLGDAEAFF
>NA|NA|TRBV7-8|TRBJ1-1
TGTGCCAGCAGCTTAGTCCTACCCATGAACACTGAAGCTTTCTTT
CASSLVLPMNTEAFF
>NA|NA|TRBV11-2|TRBJ2-1
TGTGCCAGCAGCTTAGGGCCTAGCACGGACAATGAGCAGTTCTTC
CASSLGPSTDNEQFF
>TRBD1|NA|TRBV13|TRBJ1-2
TGTGCCAGCAGCCCTCGGACAGGGAGTGACGCGGGCTACACCTTC
CASSPRTGSDAGYTF
>TRBD1|NA|TRBV19|TRBJ1-2
TGTGCCAGTAGTCTGGCCCAGGGGGCGGCGATTAGTAATGGCTACACCTTC
CASSLAQGAAISNGYTF
>NA|NA|TRBV9|TRBJ2-3
TGTGCCAGCAGCGTAGAGTCTAGCGGCACAGATACGCAGTATTTT
CASSVESSGTDTQYF
>NA|NA|TRBV24-1|TRBJ2-5
TGTGCCACCAGTGACTTCCAGGAGAACCAAGAGACCCAGTACTTC
CATSDFQENQETQYF
>NA|NA|TRBV27|TRBJ1-1
TGTGCCAGCAGTCCCAGTTCTTGGACTGAAGCTTTCTTT
CASSPSSWTEAFF
>NA|NA|TRBV5-4|TRBJ2-1
TGTGCCAGCAGCTCGACAGGTGAGGAGCAGTTCTTC
CASSSTGEEQFF
>TRBD1|once|TRBV20-1|TRBJ1-5
TGCAGTGCTTCGGGACAGGAAACAATCGTGCATTTT
CSASGQETIVHF
>NA|NA|TRBV29-1|TRBJ1-1
TGCAGCGTTGTCGCAGGGGACCGCGGAGCTTTCTTT
CSVVAGDRGAFF
>TRBD1|NA|TRBV9|TRBJ2-7
TGTGCCAGCAGCGTAGGAGGACAGGGTTCCCACGAGCAGTACTTC
CASSVGGQGSHEQYF
>NA|NA|TRBV9|TRBJ2-2
TGTGCCAGCACTGCGACAGGGAACACCGGGGAGCTGTTTTTT
CASTATGNTGELFF